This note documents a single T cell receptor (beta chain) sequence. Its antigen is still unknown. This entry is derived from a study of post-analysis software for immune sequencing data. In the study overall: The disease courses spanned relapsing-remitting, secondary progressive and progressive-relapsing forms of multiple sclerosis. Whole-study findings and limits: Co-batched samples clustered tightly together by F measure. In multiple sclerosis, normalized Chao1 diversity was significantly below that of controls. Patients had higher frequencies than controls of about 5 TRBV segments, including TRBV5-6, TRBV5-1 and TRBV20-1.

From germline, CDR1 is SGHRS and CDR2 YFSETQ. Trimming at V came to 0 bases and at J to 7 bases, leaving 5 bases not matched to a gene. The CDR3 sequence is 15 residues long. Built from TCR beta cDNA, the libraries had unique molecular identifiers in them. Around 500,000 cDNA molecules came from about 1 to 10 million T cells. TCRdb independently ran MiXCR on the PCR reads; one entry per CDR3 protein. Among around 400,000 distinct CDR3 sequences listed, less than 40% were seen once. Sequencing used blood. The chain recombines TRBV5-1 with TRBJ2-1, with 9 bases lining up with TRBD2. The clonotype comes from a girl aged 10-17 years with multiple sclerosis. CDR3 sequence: CASSLVSGGTNEQFF. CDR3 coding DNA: TGCGCCAGCAGCTTGGTGAGCGGGGGGACTAATGAGCAGTTCTTC.